This record looks at one T cell receptor (beta chain) sequence and its context. The data derive from a study of CD4+ T cells in melanoma. This CDR3 is 16 amino acids long. In germline, CDR1 is SQVTM, CDR2 ANQGSEA. V was pared by 0 bases and J by 2 bases, with 15 bases between. TCRdb's table, derived via immunoSEQ multiplex PCR, lists solely in-frame clones and lacks some. Seen here are more than 110,000 clones, 92% observed once, and the top ten hold approximately 1.4%. This chain uses TRBV29-1 with TRBJ2-3, with D perhaps TRBD2 (6 bases). The TCR was taken from a human donor with melanoma. In DNA, the CDR3 is TGCAGCGTTGAAGATAATGCGGGGTTGGTCACAGATACGCAGTATTTT. Amino acid sequence: CSVEDNAGLVTDTQYF.